The source of this T cell receptor beta chain is a study of cytomegalovirus exposure and HLA in healthy donors. Study-level results: About 87% or about 30% of the time was how often most TCR beta V segments were productive, according to an earlier analysis.

V was shortened by 8 bases and J by 5 bases, with 13 bases between the two germline ends. This CDR3 is built from 13 residues. Germline V gene lookup returns CDR1 SGHTA and CDR2 FQGNSA. Use of 60 Vbeta and 13 Jbeta primers characterized the PCR. Generated by immunoSEQ multiplex PCR, the TCRdb table keeps only in-frame clones and is missing some. The sample yields 150,000 to 200,000 clones, 75% to 90% seen once. This clone has just one count. The antigen remains unidentified. This TCR was sampled from a man aged 18 to 29 in good health and CMV-seropositive. Material for sequencing was PBMCs. The rearrangement joins TRBV7-2 to TRBJ1-5; TRBD1 might be the D (6 bases). CDR3 DNA sequence: TGTGCCAGCGGCTCGGACAGTTATCAGCCCCAGCATTTT. It codes for CASGSDSYQPQHF.